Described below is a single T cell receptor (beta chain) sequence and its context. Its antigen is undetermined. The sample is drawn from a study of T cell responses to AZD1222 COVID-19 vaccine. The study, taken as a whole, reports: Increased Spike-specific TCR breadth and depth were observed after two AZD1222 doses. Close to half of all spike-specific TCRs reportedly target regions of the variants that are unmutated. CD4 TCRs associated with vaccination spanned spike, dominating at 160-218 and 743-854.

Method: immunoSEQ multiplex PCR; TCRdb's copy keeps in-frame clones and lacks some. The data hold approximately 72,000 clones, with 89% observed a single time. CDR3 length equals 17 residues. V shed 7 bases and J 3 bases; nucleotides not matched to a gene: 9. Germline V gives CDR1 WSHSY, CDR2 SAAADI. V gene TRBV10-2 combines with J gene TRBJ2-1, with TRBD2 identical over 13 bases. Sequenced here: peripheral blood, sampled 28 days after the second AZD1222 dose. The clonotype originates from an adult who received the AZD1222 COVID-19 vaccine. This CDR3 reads CASKKALAGGVYNEQFF. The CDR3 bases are TGCGCCAGCAAAAAGGCACTAGCGGGAGGGGTCTACAATGAGCAGTTCTTC.